What follows describes a single TCR beta chain. The record originates from a study of Ad26.COV2.S vaccination and SARS-CoV-2 variants. Sequencing used immunoSEQ multiplex PCR; TCRdb keeps in-frame clones, though not all of them. The sample contains 350,000 to 450,000 clones, roughly 84% of which appear only once. As to treatment: roughly 19 received Ad26.COV2.S at low or high dose, single or two shots; about 5 received placebo; per-sample allocation not given. After the first vaccine or placebo injection, samples were drawn on day 63. The V gene lost 2 bases and the J gene lost 7 bases, with 12 bases spanning the gap. This CDR3 has 14 amino acids. Germline V gene sequence: CDR1 MNHEY, CDR2 SVGAGI.

The rearrangement joins TRBV6-5 to TRBJ2-1; D possibly corresponds to TRBD1 (6 bases). Specimen: peripheral blood, collected in a trial of Ad26.COV2.S vaccine versus placebo. This receptor was taken from a person aged 18-60 years who received the Ad26.COV2.S COVID-19 vaccine or a placebo. The CDR3 here is CASSYNRVVNEQFF. CDR3 DNA: TGTGCCAGCAGTTACAACAGGGTGGTAAATGAGCAGTTCTTC.